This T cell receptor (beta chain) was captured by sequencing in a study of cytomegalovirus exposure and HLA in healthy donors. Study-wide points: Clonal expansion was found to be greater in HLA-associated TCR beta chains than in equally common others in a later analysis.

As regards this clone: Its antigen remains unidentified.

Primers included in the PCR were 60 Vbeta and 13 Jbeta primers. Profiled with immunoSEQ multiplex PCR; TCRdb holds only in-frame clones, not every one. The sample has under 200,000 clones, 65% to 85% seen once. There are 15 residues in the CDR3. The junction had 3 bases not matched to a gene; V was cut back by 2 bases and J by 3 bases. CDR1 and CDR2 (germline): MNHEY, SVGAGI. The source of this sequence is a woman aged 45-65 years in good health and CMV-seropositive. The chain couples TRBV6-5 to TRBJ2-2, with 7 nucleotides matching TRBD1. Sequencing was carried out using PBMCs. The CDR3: CASSYQTGDTGELFF. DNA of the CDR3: TGTGCCAGCAGTTACCAAACAGGGGACACCGGGGAGCTGTTTTTT.